The 10 T cell receptor beta chains below come from one sample, sequenced in a study of cytomegalovirus exposure and HLA in healthy donors. Repertoires were generated with immunoSEQ multiplex PCR, while TCRdb's copy carries only in-frame clones and drops some. The sample has 220,000 or so clones, roughly 83% seen once. Sequencing was performed on PBMCs. The receptor set was obtained from a young woman in good health and CMV-seropositive.

This clone was picked up one time. The chain links TRBV5-6 to TRBJ1-2; D is unclear. The CDR3 is 15 residues long. The V and J ends lost 1 base and 3 bases respectively, with 13 bases between them. CDR1 and CDR2 (germline): SGHDT, YYEEEE. The CDR3 reads CASSLWPGSDYGYTF. The CDR3 nucleotides are TGTGCCAGCAGCTTGTGGCCGGGGTCCGACTATGGCTACACCTTC.

This clone was seen a few times. The V call is TRBV27, the J call TRBJ1-2; D gene uncertain. V was clipped by 3 bases and J by 8 bases, with 13 bases between them. Germline values: CDR1 MNHEY, CDR2 SMNVEV (reference sequence). The CDR3 is made up of 13 amino acids. The DNA of the CDR3 is TGTGCCAGCAGTTTTGCCCACGGGCGGGGCTACACCTTC. It encodes CASSFAHGRGYTF.

The chain employs TRBV6-1 and TRBJ1-2; TRBD1 might be the D (6 bases). V was clipped by 3 bases and J by 4 bases, with 15 bases between them. Looked up from germline, CDR1 is MNHNS and CDR2 is SASEGT. The CDR3 runs 15 residues. CDR3 in DNA: TGTGCCAGCAGTGACATCACAGGGAACAGCTATGGCTACACCTTC. Its translation is CASSDITGNSYGYTF.

This clone has just a few counts. The J gene is TRBJ2-7, the V gene TRBV7-2; no clear D gene. From germline, CDR1 is SGHTA and CDR2 FQGNSA. The CDR3 sequence is 13 residues long. V was shortened by 1 base and J by 3 bases, with 7 bases between the two germline ends. The CDR3 protein is CASSLEPGYEQYF. The DNA of the CDR3 is TGTGCCAGCAGCTTAGAGCCGGGCTACGAGCAGTACTTC. Variable domain in full (rest from reference TRBV7-2 and TRBJ2-7): GAGVSQSPSNKVTEKGKDVELRCDPISGHTALYWYRQSLGQGLEFLIYFQGNSAPDKSGLPSDRFSAERTGGSVSTLTIQRTQQEDSAVYLCASSLEPGYEQYFGPGTRLTVT.

The CDR3 DNA reads as TGTGCCAGCGAAAGACTAGTCGACGTCTACGAGCAGTACTTC. This gives the protein CASERLVDVYEQYF. The J gene is TRBJ2-7, the V gene TRBV2; D might be TRBD2 (6 bases). Between the trimmed V and J ends, which lost 8 bases and 3 bases, there was a span of 17 bases. This CDR3 has 14 residues. Germline V gene sequence: CDR1 SNHLY, CDR2 FYNNEI.

The chain links TRBV4-1 to TRBJ2-1; D might be TRBD2 (5 bases). The germline gives CDR1 MGHRA, CDR2 YSYEKL. V lost 3 bases, J lost 7 bases, and 19 bases lay in between. This CDR3 is built from 16 residues. The CDR3: CASSQLEGPGWNEQFF. CDR3 nucleotides: TGCGCCAGCAGCCAGCTCGAGGGCCCGGGTTGGAATGAGCAGTTCTTC.

The rearrangement links TRBV11-3 to TRBJ2-1; 7 positions agree with TRBD2. Germline V gene data show CDR1 as SGHNT and CDR2 as YENEEA. The length of the CDR3 is 14 residues. The V gene end was trimmed by 4 bases and the J gene end by 9 bases; junction bases not matched to a gene: 9. CDR3 sequence (DNA): TGTGCCAGCAGCTCTAGCGGAGGGTTGATTGAGCAGTTCTTC. This translates into CASSSSGGLIEQFF.

This clone was seen a single time. This chain uses TRBV25-1 with TRBJ2-5; weak D call: TRBD2 (6 bases). CDR1 is MGHDK, CDR2 SYGVNS, per germline. V was cut by 5 bases and J by 2 bases, with 12 bases left in between. The CDR3 contains 14 residues. CDR3 in amino acids: CASSRGNWQETQYF. CDR3 DNA: TGTGCCAGCAGTCGCGGGAATTGGCAAGAGACCCAGTACTTC.

The chain links TRBV6-5 to TRBJ2-2, with 10 bases that match TRBD2. Per germline, CDR1 MNHEY and CDR2 SVGAGI. The ends lost 6 bases at V and 3 bases at J; junction bases unmatched: 4. The CDR3 extends over 15 amino acids. The DNA of the CDR3 is TGTGCCAGCAGCAGCGGGACTAGCGACACCGGGGAGCTGTTTTTT. Amino acids: CASSSGTSDTGELFF.

The V gene is TRBV11-2, the J gene TRBJ2-1; TRBD1 or TRBD2 may be the D gene (5 bases each). Germline values: CDR1 SGHAT, CDR2 FQNNGV. Trimming removed 0 bases from V and 8 bases from J, with 14 bases in between. CDR3 length equals 15 residues. In DNA, the CDR3 is TGTGCCAGCAGCTTAGAGGGGGAGCCCAATTATGAGCAGTTCTTC. As protein: CASSLEGEPNYEQFF.